The source of this T cell receptor (beta chain) is a study of cytomegalovirus exposure and HLA in healthy donors. Each donor's status was that of a healthy bone marrow donor. The donors, nominally healthy at sampling, likely had unrecorded immune exposures. Both 60 Vbeta primers and 13 Jbeta primers went into the PCR. Some clones are missing from TCRdb's copy, which holds only in-frame ones; the method was immunoSEQ multiplex PCR. The data hold 90,000 to 150,000 clones, with around 80% observed a single time. CDR3 length: 13 residues. Germline CDR1 is GTSNPN and CDR2 is SVGIG (reference sequence). Trimming took 2 bases from V and 6 from J; bases not matched to a gene: 2. As concerns this clone: Other DNA variants within this sample encode the same CDR3.

The sample was PBMCs. The genes are TRBV30 and TRBJ1-5, with 9 bases fitting TRBD1. This clonotype originated in a female donor in good health and CMV-seronegative. Here the CDR3 DNA reads TGTGCCTGGAGTCGACAGGGGGGTCAGCCCCAGCATTTT. Amino acid sequence: CAWSRQGGQPQHF.